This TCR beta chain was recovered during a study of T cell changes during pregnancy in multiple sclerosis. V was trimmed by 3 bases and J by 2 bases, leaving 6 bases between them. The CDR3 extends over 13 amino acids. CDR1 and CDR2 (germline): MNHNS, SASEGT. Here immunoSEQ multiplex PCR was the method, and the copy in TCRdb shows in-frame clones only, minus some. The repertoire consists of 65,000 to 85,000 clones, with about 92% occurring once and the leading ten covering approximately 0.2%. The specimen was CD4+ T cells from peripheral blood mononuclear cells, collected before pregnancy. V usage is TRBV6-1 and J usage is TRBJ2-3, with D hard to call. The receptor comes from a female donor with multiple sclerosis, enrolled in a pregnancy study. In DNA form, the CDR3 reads TGTGCCAGCAGTGATGGCTTCACAGATACGCAGTATTTT. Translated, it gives CASSDGFTDTQYF.